This paragraph reports one T cell receptor (beta chain). Antigen: not known. The approximately 130-subject validation cohort, separate from the approximately 640-subject first cohort, included the donors. The source of the sample is a study of cytomegalovirus exposure and HLA in healthy donors. The CDR3 is made up of 14 amino acids. The J segment lost 8 bases and the V segment lost 1 base, leaving 1 base of the junction unmatched. The germline gives CDR1 SEHNR, CDR2 FQNEAQ (reference sequence). Points from the study as a whole: The classifier reportedly diagnosed cytomegalovirus status with high specificity and sensitivity. In vitro, three CMV-associated chains proved specific for CMV antigens. For most TCR sequences rarity was the rule, although some public TCRs occurred in many donors.

Libraries were prepared by immunoSEQ multiplex PCR; TCRdb keeps only in-frame clonotypes and omits some of them. Here the sample spans 200,000 to 250,000 clones, 87% being singletons. Material for sequencing was PBMCs. The sequence was obtained from a young woman in good health and CMV-seropositive. The chain recombines TRBV7-9 with TRBJ2-1; 11 bases line up with TRBD1. The CDR3 is CASSLGTGGDEQFF. The CDR3 DNA sequence: TGTGCCAGCAGCTTAGGGACAGGGGGCGATGAGCAGTTCTTC.